This T cell receptor (beta chain) was sequenced in a study of T cell responses to AZD1222 COVID-19 vaccine (dated by TCRdb to about 2021). At the level of the whole study: AZD1222 recipients whose second dose came at about 4 weeks and those whose second dose came at about 12 weeks were combined into one group, since spike-specific TCR depth and breadth did not differ between the two schedules. TCR sequencing covered 230 to 250 trial participants: 200 to 210 given two doses of AZD1222 and some 25 given two doses of MenACWY control vaccine. Enrollment into the trials was organized by age into subgroups of 18-55, 56-69 and 70-plus years, and those subgroups contained approximately 150, 30 and 60 TCR-sequenced participants, respectively.

This clone was detected only once. No cognate antigen has been identified for it. Qualities for individual bases were not recorded, and no much larger clone is one base off. The CDR3 regions of human TCRbeta chains were analyzed by immunosequencing. In the original analysis: Repertoire TCRs were matched against a reference library of SARS-CoV-2-specific TCRs generated with the MIRA antigen-specificity platform. Breadth was defined as the fraction of unique TCRs that were SARS-CoV-2-associated, and depth was defined as the fraction of total T cells that were SARS-CoV-2-associated. Using the MIRA data, each spike-specific TCR was mapped to the spike region that the TCR reacts to and placed in a CD4 or CD8 class. Log10-transformed breadth and depth values were compared by one-way ANOVA with Sidak's multiple comparisons tests. TCRdb's version of the immuneACCESS table is confined to in-frame rearrangements and falls short of the full clone set. An unresolved V gene accounts for under half of the shortfall where checked; the remainder is of unknown origin. V and J calls plus clone size are reproduced from that table; the DNA served to infer D and trimming. This sample has tens of thousands of clones in its table, and about 83% of those were observed once. Of the sample, over 40% falls within the top ten clones.

The investigation overall reported the following: Participants were mostly white British, with more females than males. The authors suggested clonal diversity may have been underestimated. Epitopes outside the regions mutated in the B.1.351 and B.1.1.7 variants were reportedly recognized by nearly half of the unique spike-specific TCRs. The 56-69-year group was small, and its depth increase did not reach significance, likely because of low power. The vaccine-associated CD4 TCRs covered the entire spike protein, and the dominant responses fell in regions 160-218 and 743-854. Conclusions about previously exposed vaccinees are limited, since just 6 or 7 AZD1222 recipients were seropositive for SARS-CoV-2 at baseline. No day 14 peak-response samples were available, so repertoires were characterized only after the peak T cell response. After two AZD1222 doses, both the breadth and the depth of spike-specific TCRs were significantly higher than at day 0 and than in MenACWY recipients.

Including cysteine and phenylalanine, the CDR3 has 16 amino acids. Only the CDR3 region is kept as DNA, spanning 48 bases read in frame from base 1. Sequences LGHDT (CDR1) and YNNKEL (CDR2) are obtained from the germline V gene (reference sequence). Ends trimmed: V by 0 bases, J by 7 bases; bases unmatched to a gene: 11. Reading the label with the study, this specimen's time point is: baseline before first vaccination. Samples from vaccinated people were obtained from the UK trials COV001 and COV002, which included a single-blind randomized controlled phase 2/3 trial of AZD1222 (ChAdOx1 nCoV-19) in healthy adults. Trial participant PBMC samples were collected at day 0 and day 28 after the second dose for TCRbeta chain sequencing.

The TCR sequence derives from an adult in good health. The sequence is built from TRBV3-1 (or the pseudogene TRBV3-2) and TRBJ2-7, with 8 bases in between that match TRBD1. This specimen was peripheral blood, taken on day 0 of AZD1222 vaccination. The sequenced DNA: TGTGCCAGCAGCCAAGATCAGGGCAGGGGGCTCTCTGAGCAGTACTTC. Translation gives CASSQDQGRGLSEQYF.